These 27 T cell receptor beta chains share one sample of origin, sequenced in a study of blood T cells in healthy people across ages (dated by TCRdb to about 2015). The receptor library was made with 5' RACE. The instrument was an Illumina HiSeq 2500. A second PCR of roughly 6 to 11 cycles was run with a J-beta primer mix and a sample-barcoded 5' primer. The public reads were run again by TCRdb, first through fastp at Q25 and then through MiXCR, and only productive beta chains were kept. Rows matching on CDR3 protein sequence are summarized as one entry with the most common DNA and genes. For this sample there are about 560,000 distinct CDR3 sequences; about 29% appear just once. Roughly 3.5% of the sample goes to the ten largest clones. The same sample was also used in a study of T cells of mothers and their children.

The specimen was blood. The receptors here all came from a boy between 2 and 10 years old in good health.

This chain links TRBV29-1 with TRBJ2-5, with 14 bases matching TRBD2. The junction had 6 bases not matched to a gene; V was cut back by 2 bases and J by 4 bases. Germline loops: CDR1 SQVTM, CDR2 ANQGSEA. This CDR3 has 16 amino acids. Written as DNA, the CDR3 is TGCAGCGTTGAAAGGGGGACTAGCGGGAGTAGAGAGACCCAGTACTTC. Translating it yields CSVERGTSGSRETQYF. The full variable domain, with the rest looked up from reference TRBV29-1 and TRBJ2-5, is SAVISQKPSRDICQRGTSLTIQCQVDSQVTMMFWYRQQPGQSLTLIATANQGSEATYESGFVIDKFPISRPNLTFSTLTVSNMSPEDSSIYLCSVERGTSGSRETQYFGPGTRLLVL.

CDR3 DNA: TGCGCCAGCAGCCAGGGGACAAACTACGAGCAGTACTTC. Its protein is CASSQGTNYEQYF. V usage is TRBV4-1 and J usage is TRBJ2-7; D may be TRBD1 (6 bases). Germline V lookup: CDR1 MGHRA, CDR2 YSYEKL. The CDR3 has 13 amino acids. With 3 bases removed from V and 3 bases from J, the gap between germline ends came to 9 bases.

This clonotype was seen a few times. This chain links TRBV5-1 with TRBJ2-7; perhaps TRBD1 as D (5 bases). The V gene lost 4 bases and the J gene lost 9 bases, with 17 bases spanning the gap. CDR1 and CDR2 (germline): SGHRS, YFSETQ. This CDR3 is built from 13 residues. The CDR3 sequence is CASSPGQGTGQYF. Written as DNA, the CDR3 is TGCGCCAGCAGCCCCGGCCAGGGAACAGGGCAGTACTTC.

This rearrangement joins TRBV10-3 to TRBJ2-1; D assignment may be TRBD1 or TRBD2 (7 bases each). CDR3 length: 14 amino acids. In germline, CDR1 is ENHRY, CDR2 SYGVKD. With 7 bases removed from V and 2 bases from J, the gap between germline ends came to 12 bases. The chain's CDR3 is CAIMQGGAYNEQFF. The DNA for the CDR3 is TGTGCCATCATGCAGGGGGGGGCCTACAATGAGCAGTTCTTC.

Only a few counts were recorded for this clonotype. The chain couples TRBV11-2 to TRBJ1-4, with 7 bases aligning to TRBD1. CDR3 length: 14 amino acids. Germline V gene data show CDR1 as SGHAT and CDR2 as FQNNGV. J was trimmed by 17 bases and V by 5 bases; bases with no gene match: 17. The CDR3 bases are TGTGCCAGCAGCCGGAACGGGGACAGACGATTAATTTTTTTT. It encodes CASSRNGDRRLIFF.

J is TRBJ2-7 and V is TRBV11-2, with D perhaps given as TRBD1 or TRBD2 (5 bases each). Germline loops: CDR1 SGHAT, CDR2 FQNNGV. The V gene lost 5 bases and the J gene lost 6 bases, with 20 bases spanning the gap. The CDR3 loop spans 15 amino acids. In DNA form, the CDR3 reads TGTGCCAGCAGCCTGAGGGACGGACCAACCCTCGAGCAGTACTTC. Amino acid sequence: CASSLRDGPTLEQYF.

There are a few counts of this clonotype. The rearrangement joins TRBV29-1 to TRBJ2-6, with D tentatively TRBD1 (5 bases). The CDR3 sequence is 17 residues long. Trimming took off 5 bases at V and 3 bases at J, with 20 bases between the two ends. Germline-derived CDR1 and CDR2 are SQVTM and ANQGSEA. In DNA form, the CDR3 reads TGCAGCGTTTCGCCCGGGTACAGGTCTGGTGGGGCCAACGTCCTGACTTTC. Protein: CSVSPGYRSGGANVLTF.

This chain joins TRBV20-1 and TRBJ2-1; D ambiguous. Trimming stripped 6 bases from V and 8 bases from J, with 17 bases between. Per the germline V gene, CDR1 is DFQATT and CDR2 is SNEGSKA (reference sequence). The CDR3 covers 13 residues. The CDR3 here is CSARDVVNHEQFF. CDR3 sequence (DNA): TGCAGTGCCCGCGACGTTGTAAACCATGAGCAGTTCTTC.

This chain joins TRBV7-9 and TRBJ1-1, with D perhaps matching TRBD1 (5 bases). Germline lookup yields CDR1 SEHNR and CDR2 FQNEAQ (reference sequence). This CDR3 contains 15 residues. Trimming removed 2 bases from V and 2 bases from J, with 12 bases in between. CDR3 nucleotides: TGTGCCAGCAGCTTACGGACAAGGCCTAACACTGAAGCTTTCTTT. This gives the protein CASSLRTRPNTEAFF.

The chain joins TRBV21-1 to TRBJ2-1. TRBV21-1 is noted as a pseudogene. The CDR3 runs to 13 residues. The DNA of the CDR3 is TGTGCCAGAAAACAGCAGGCCTACAATGAGCAGTTCTTC. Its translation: CARKQQAYNEQFF.

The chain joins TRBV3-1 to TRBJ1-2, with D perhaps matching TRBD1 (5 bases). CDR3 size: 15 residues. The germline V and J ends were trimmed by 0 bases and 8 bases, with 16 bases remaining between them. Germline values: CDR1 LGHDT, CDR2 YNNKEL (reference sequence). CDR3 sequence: CASSQDPGGARGYTF. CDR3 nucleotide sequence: TGTGCCAGCAGCCAAGATCCGGGAGGGGCAAGGGGCTACACCTTC.

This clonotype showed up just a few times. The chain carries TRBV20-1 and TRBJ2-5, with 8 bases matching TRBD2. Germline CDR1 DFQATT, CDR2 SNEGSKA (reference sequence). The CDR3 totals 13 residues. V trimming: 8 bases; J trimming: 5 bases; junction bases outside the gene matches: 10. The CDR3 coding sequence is TGCAGTCCGCACGGGGGGGCGGGGGAGACCCAGTACTTC. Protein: CSPHGGAGETQYF.

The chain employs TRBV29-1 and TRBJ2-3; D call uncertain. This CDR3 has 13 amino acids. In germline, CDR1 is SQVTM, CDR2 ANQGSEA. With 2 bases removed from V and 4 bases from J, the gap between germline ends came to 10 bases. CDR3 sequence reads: CSVENFGADTQYF. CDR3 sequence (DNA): TGCAGCGTTGAAAACTTTGGCGCAGATACGCAGTATTTT.

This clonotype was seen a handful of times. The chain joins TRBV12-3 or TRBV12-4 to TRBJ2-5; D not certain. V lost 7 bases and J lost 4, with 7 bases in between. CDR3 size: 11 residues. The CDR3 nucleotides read TGTGCCAGCACCGTTAGAGAGACCCAGTACTTC. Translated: CASTVRETQYF.

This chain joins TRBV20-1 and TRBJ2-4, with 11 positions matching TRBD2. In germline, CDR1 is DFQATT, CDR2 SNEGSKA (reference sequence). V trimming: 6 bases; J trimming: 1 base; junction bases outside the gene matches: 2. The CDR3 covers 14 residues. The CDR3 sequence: CSASSGRAKNIQYF. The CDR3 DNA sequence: TGCAGTGCCTCTAGCGGGAGGGCCAAAAACATTCAGTACTTC.

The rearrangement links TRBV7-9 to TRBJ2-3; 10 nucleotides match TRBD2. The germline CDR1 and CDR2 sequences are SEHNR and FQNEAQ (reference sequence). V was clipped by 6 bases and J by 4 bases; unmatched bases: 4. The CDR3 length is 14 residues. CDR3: CASRRTSGSDTQYF. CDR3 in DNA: TGTGCCAGCAGGCGGACTAGCGGTTCAGATACGCAGTATTTT.

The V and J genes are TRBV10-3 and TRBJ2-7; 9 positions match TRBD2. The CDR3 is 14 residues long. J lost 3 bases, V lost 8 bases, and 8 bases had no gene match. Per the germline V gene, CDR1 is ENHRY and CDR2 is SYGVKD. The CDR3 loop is CAIGVREGRYEQYF. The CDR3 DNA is TGTGCCATCGGGGTGCGGGAGGGCCGCTACGAGCAGTACTTC.

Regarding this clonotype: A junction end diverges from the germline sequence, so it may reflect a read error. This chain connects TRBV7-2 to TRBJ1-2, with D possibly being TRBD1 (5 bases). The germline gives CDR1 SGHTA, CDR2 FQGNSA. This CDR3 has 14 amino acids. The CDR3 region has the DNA TGTGCCAGCACCTTAGGGGTTGCTAACTATGGCTACACCTTC. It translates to CASTLGVANYGYTF.

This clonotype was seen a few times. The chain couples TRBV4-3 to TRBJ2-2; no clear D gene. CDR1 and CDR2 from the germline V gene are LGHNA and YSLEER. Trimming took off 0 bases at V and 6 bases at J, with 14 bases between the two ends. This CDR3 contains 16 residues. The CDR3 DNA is TGCGCCAGCAGCCAAGAGTCCCTGGTGCCTTCCGGGGAGCTGTTTTTT. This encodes CASSQESLVPSGELFF.

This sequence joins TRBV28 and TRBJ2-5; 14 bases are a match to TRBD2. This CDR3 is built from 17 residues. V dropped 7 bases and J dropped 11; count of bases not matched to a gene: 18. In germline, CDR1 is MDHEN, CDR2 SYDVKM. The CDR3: CASTTKFGLAGGGKQYF. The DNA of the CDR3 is TGTGCCAGCACTACGAAATTCGGACTAGCGGGAGGAGGCAAGCAGTACTTC. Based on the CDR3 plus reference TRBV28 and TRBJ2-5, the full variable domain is DVKVTQSSRYLVKRTGEKVFLECVQDMDHENMFWYRQDPGLGLRLIYFSYDVKMKEKGDIPEGYSVSREKKERFSLILESASTNQTSMYLCASTTKFGLAGGGKQYFGPGTRLLVL.

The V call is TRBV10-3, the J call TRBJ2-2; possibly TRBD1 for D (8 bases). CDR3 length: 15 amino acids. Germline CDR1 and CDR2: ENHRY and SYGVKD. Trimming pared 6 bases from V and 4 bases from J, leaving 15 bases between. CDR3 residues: CAISATGGVTGELFF. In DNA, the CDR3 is TGTGCCATCAGCGCTACAGGGGGGGTCACCGGGGAGCTGTTTTTT.

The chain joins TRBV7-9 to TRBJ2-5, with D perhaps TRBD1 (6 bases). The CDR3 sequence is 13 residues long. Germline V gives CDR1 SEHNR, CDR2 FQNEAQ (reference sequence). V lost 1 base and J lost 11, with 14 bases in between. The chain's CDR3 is CASSLGTGHEQYF. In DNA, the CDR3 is TGTGCCAGCAGCTTAGGAACAGGGCATGAGCAGTACTTC.

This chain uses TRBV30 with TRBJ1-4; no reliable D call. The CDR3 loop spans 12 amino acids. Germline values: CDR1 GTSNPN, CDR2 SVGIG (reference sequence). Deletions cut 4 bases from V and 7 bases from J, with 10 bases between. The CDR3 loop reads CAWTVVGEKLFF. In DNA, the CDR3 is TGTGCCTGGACAGTCGTGGGTGAAAAACTGTTTTTT.

CDR3 DNA: TGCGCCAGCAGGACGACAGGGAAACCTTACGAGCAGTACTTC. It codes for CASRTTGKPYEQYF. The J gene is TRBJ2-1, the V gene TRBV5-1; 7 bases line up with TRBD1. Judging by the DNA end, TRBJ2-7 fits better; the J call may be wrong. This CDR3 comprises 14 residues. The germline gives CDR1 SGHRS, CDR2 YFSETQ.

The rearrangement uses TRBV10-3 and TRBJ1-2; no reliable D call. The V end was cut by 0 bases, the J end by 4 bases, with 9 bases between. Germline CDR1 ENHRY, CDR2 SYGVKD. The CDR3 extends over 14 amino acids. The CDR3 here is CAISESDRSYGYTF. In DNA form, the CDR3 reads TGTGCCATCAGTGAGTCGGACCGCAGCTATGGCTACACCTTC.

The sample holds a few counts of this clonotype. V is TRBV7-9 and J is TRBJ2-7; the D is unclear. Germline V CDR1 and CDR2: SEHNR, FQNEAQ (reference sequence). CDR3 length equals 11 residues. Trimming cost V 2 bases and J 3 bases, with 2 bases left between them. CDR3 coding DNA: TGTGCCAGCAGCTTATTCTACGAGCAGTACTTC. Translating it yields CASSLFYEQYF. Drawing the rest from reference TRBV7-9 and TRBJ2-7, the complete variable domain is DTGVSQNPRHKITKRGQNVTFRCDPISEHNRLYWYRQTLGQGPEFLTYFQNEAQLEKSRLLSDRFSAERPKGSFSTLEIQRTEQGDSAMYLCASSLFYEQYFGPGTRLTVT.

The CDR3 protein is CASYPSRRTGRTYEQYF. The CDR3 nucleotides are TGTGCCAGCTACCCAAGCAGGCGGACAGGGCGTACCTACGAGCAGTACTTC. The chain recombines TRBV6-1 with TRBJ2-7; 8 positions match TRBD1. This CDR3 contains 17 residues. The germline gives CDR1 MNHNS, CDR2 SASEGT. Germline trimming cut 8 bases from V and 2 bases from J; bases unmatched to any gene: 17.